The source of this T cell receptor (beta chain) is a study of T cell changes during pregnancy in multiple sclerosis. The data were produced by immunoSEQ multiplex PCR, yet TCRdb's version contains in-frame clones alone and is incomplete. Of about 51,000 clones in the sample, 85% to 95% were seen once. The clonotype originates from a female donor with multiple sclerosis, enrolled in a pregnancy study. The material was CD8+ T cells from peripheral blood mononuclear cells, obtained in the second trimester of pregnancy.

The DNA for the CDR3 is TGTGCCAGCAGCTCGACAGGAAACTCCTACGAGCAGTACTTC. Amino acids: CASSSTGNSYEQYF. The chain combines TRBV7-9 with TRBJ2-7; D perhaps matches TRBD1 (6 bases). V was trimmed by 4 bases and J by 0 bases, leaving 10 bases between them. The CDR3 has 14 amino acids. CDR1 and CDR2 from the germline V gene are SEHNR and FQNEAQ (reference sequence). The whole variable domain, filled in from reference TRBV7-9 and TRBJ2-7, reads DTGVSQNPRHKITKRGQNVTFRCDPISEHNRLYWYRQTLGQGPEFLTYFQNEAQLEKSRLLSDRFSAERPKGSFSTLEIQRTEQGDSAMYLCASSSTGNSYEQYFGPGTRLTVT.